This entry concerns a single T cell receptor (beta chain). Its antigen is not yet known. Base-call qualities are not available, and no considerably larger clone is one nucleotide away. CDR1 SGHAT and CDR2 FQDESV are derived from the germline V gene (reference sequence). V was cut back by 3 bases and J by 0 bases, leaving a gap of 12 bases between them. The CDR3 numbers 16 residues from cysteine through phenylalanine. CDR3 DNA only is kept here, 48 bases in frame from base 1. The sample comes from a study of shared clonotypes between healthy human individuals (dated by TCRdb to 2020 to 2021). About the investigation overall: A couple of women and three men aged 18 to 49 years were included in the cohort. For each donor, three plates each were used for CD4 naive and CD4 memory, two plates were used for CD8 naive, and one plate was used for CD8 memory. Blood TCR repertoires of a handful of healthy adults were deeply sequenced to estimate repertoire size and the extent of clonotype sharing between individuals. Libraries were prepared and TCR repertoires were sequenced by different laboratories using diverse techniques, in order to increase sequencing depth and limit assay-specific biases. Per donor, leukapheresis produced somewhere between about 0.94 and 8.9 billion PBMCs. Overall study outcomes, separate from this receptor: Sharing across a few donors was observed for 5% to 6.5% of naive CD4, over 3% of naive CD8, 2.3% of memory CD4, and less than 0.45% of memory CD8 clonotypes. Sampling was restricted to blood, and TCR repertoires in tissue are likely to differ from TCR repertoires in blood. Incomplete sequencing was indicated by rarefaction of sorted-subset datasets, despite the large sequencing depth. Compared with non-shared clonotypes, the clonotypes found in all four sorted-subset donors had higher generation probabilities. The genetic and exposure-history diversity represented was limited by the small number of donors. Naive subsets generally had larger estimated clonotype richness than memory subsets. Based on pairwise subsampling, the degree of clonotype sharing among donors was expected to be affected by sequencing depth.

For the CD8 naive samples, CD45RO-negative cells were positively selected for CCR7, yielding a CD45RA+CCR7+ population from which TemRA cells were excluded. The donors were healthy, HIV-negative adults with no recently reported acute infections or vaccinations. Every donor was a Caucasian adult residing in Nashville, Tennessee, USA. After blood collection by leukapheresis, PBMCs were isolated using Ficoll-Histopaque density gradient centrifugation and then cryopreserved in the vapor phase of liquid nitrogen. Analytical flow cytometry was used to check the purity and quantity of every magnetically sorted T cell population. Each sorted fraction had its genomic DNA isolated and then quantified by UV absorbance on a Nanodrop 2000c. Using the deep immunoSEQ assay, TCR CDR3 regions were amplified from genomic DNA by multiplex PCR. Extracted genomic DNA from each cell subset was spread evenly across all wells of several immunoSEQ 96-well plates, with each plate serving as a replicate. Each replicate PCR for sorted subsets received 200 ng genomic DNA, equal to about 30,000 T cell genomes. Purified libraries were quantified with a Qubit 3.0 fluorometer, sized on a Bioanalyzer 2100, and re-quantified with the KAPA Library Quantification kit. Every immunoSEQ 96-well plate was sequenced on a separate single-read 150-cycle Illumina NextSeq 550 flow cell. The study's processing was this. The immunoSEQ output contained only junctional sequences without quality scores, so filtering could not match that applied to full-length reads. Sequences were annotated with PyIR, a Python wrapper for IgBLAST v1.9, and V/J genes and CDR3 were assigned using IMGT germline references. Reads with weak V/J assignments (E-value above 1e-6), missing CDR3, stop codons, out-of-frame junctions, or ambiguous translated residues were removed. V3J clonotypes were defined as sequences sharing an identical inferred V gene, J gene, and CDR3 amino acid sequence. The percentage overlap between two repertoires was calculated by dividing the number of shared unique clonotypes by the size of the smaller repertoire. Richness of each repertoire was evaluated using RTK rarefaction, the Chao1 estimator, and Recon v2.1 estimates of unobserved clonotypes. OLGA was used to compute generation probabilities for all TCRbeta clonotypes that the gDNA method yielded from a few donors. In TCRdb, the immuneACCESS table is reduced to in-frame sequences with V and J assigned. These tables do not hold every clone; where another copy was compared, an unresolved V gene accounts for under half, and the others remain unexplained. The V and J calls and clone size were taken over from that table, and D and trimming were inferred from the DNA. The sample table contains about 750,000 clones; only one count was recorded for over 90% of them. The ten largest clonotypes hold less than 25% of the sample.

Material for sequencing was naive CD8+ T cells sorted from blood. The cell subset or site label, as the study defines it: CD45RA+CCR7+. Recombination connected TRBV11-1 to TRBJ2-1, and possibly TRBD1, on 5 matching bases. This TCR was sampled from a man under 40 in good health. CDR3 protein: CASSLKGVSSYNEQFF. The sequenced DNA: TGTGCCAGCAGCTTGAAAGGGGTGAGCTCCTACAATGAGCAGTTCTTC.